The next 30 T cell receptor beta chains were all read from a single sample in a study of cytomegalovirus exposure and HLA in healthy donors. Primers included in the PCR were 60 Vbeta and 13 Jbeta primers. TCRdb keeps only in-frame clones here, not all; method: immunoSEQ multiplex PCR. The sample shows under 200,000 clones, around 80% of them seen only once. The sample comprised PBMCs. These receptor sequences come from a woman younger than 35 in good health and CMV-seronegative.

The V gene is TRBV18, the J gene TRBJ2-5, with D uncertain. CDR3 size: 12 residues. CDR1 and CDR2 (germline): KGHSH, LQKENI. The V gene lost 5 bases and the J gene lost 1 base, with 5 bases spanning the gap. DNA of the CDR3: TGTGCCAGCTCATCCAGCCAAGAGACCCAGTACTTC. This sequence encodes CASSSSQETQYF.

This chain uses TRBV11-3 with TRBJ2-7, with 11 bases identical to TRBD1. V gave up 4 bases and J gave up 6 bases; unmatched junction bases: 8. This CDR3 contains 15 residues. Per the germline V gene, CDR1 is SGHNT and CDR2 is YENEEA. The CDR3 DNA sequence: TGTGCCAGCAGCTCAACTACCGGGACAGGGGGCGAGCAGTACTTC. Protein sequence: CASSSTTGTGGEQYF.

The chain carries TRBV28 and TRBJ1-2, with D possibly TRBD1 on 5 matching bases. CDR1 MDHEN and CDR2 SYDVKM come from the germline V gene. Trimming removed 2 bases from V and 5 bases from J, with 18 bases in between. This CDR3 region has 16 residues. The CDR3 sequence: CASSLQGFQARYGYTF. CDR3 nucleotide sequence: TGTGCCAGCAGTTTACAGGGATTTCAAGCTAGGTATGGCTACACCTTC.

The chain is built from TRBV4-3 and TRBJ2-6, with 8 nucleotides matching TRBD1. V gave up 2 bases and J gave up 0 bases; unmatched junction bases: 3. The CDR3 runs to 17 residues. Germline values: CDR1 LGHNA, CDR2 YSLEER. CDR3 DNA sequence: TGCGCCAGCAGCCAAACGGACAGGGCCTCTGGGGCCAACGTCCTGACTTTC. This codes for CASSQTDRASGANVLTF.

J is TRBJ2-7 and V is TRBV4-3, with 7 bases aligning to TRBD1. The CDR3 extends over 19 amino acids. Germline assignment: CDR1 LGHNA and CDR2 YSLEER. Trimming took 4 bases from V and 2 from J; bases not matched to a gene: 20. Here the CDR3 DNA reads TGCGCCAGCAGCCCGAGTTTAGAAATGATACAGGGGAATCCCTACGAGCAGTACTTC. It is translated as CASSPSLEMIQGNPYEQYF.

This clone is a singleton in its sample. The chain combines TRBV11-2 with TRBJ2-7; D gene uncertain. The CDR3 runs to 12 residues. Trimming stripped 0 bases from V and 6 bases from J, with 6 bases between. CDR1 and CDR2 from the germline V gene are SGHAT and FQNNGV. CDR3 residues: CASSLDLSEQYF. The CDR3 DNA reads as TGTGCCAGCAGCTTAGATCTTTCCGAGCAGTACTTC.

The CDR3 region has the DNA TGCGCCAGCAGTGACAGGGGCGCGTTAGGGTATGGCTACACCTTC. Its translation: CASSDRGALGYGYTF. The V call is TRBV10-2, the J call TRBJ1-2; a weak D match, TRBD1 (6 bases). In germline, CDR1 is WSHSY, CDR2 SAAADI. V was shortened by 3 bases and J by 5 bases, with 16 bases between the two germline ends. The CDR3 has 15 amino acids.

This clone was observed a few times. This chain links TRBV5-1 with TRBJ1-2, with 7 nucleotides matching TRBD1. This CDR3 spans 15 amino acids. V lost 6 bases, J lost 2 bases, and 10 bases stayed unmatched. The germline gives CDR1 SGHRS, CDR2 YFSETQ. The CDR3 coding sequence is TGCGCCAGCACGCTCGGGACAGAGCCCAACTATGGCTACACCTTC. Its protein is CASTLGTEPNYGYTF.

V is TRBV11-3 and J is TRBJ2-6, with D unresolved. Between the trimmed V and J ends, which lost 5 bases and 2 bases, there was a span of 4 bases. CDR1 is SGHNT and CDR2 is YENEEA in the germline V gene. This CDR3 spans 13 amino acids. The CDR3 reads CASSPPGANVLTF. The CDR3 DNA follows: TGTGCCAGCAGCCCTCCTGGGGCCAACGTCCTGACTTTC.

The chain employs TRBV6-5 and TRBJ1-5; D might be TRBD1 (5 bases). The CDR3 is made up of 15 amino acids. Germline V gene lookup returns CDR1 MNHEY and CDR2 SVGAGI. Trimming stripped 5 bases from V and 0 bases from J, with 11 bases between. The CDR3 here is CASSAQGHSNQPQHF. In nucleotides, the CDR3 is TGTGCCAGCAGTGCGCAGGGTCATAGCAATCAGCCCCAGCATTTT.

This clone was counted a single time. This chain joins TRBV27 and TRBJ2-1, with D possibly matching TRBD2 (5 bases). Germline CDR1 reads MNHEY; CDR2 reads SMNVEV (reference sequence). V lost 2 bases and J lost 7, with 18 bases in between. This CDR3 is built from 16 residues. Here the CDR3 reads CASSLASGDVGNEQFF. The CDR3 DNA sequence: TGTGCCAGCAGTTTAGCTTCCGGGGATGTAGGGAATGAGCAGTTCTTC.

This sequence joins TRBV28 and TRBJ1-5; D gene uncertain. Germline values: CDR1 MDHEN, CDR2 SYDVKM. V lost 4 bases and J 5 bases, leaving 6 bases between the germline ends. The CDR3 extends over 12 amino acids. The CDR3 is CASSSTDQPQHF. CDR3 coding DNA: TGTGCCAGCAGTTCTACGGATCAGCCCCAGCATTTT.

The CDR3 DNA sequence: TGTGCCAGCAGCCGAGACAGGGGGGATTTCTACGAGCAGTACTTC. It specifies CASSRDRGDFYEQYF. The chain has TRBV11-2 and TRBJ2-7; 9 bases map to TRBD1. CDR3 size: 15 residues. Germline values: CDR1 SGHAT, CDR2 FQNNGV. Unmatched junction bases numbered 8, after V lost 5 bases and J lost 3 bases.

V and J are TRBV28 and TRBJ2-1; D remains ambiguous. Trimming took off 6 bases at V and 2 bases at J, with 5 bases between the two ends. The V gene's germline CDR1 is MDHEN and CDR2 SYDVKM. This CDR3 is built from 12 residues. The DNA of the CDR3 is TGTGCCAGCAGCCAAACCTACAATGAGCAGTTCTTC. It is translated as CASSQTYNEQFF.

The chain uses TRBV9 and TRBJ2-2; 10 positions agree with TRBD2. V lost 5 bases to trimming and J lost 7 bases; unmatched junction nucleotides: 5. Germline V lookup: CDR1 SGDLS, CDR2 YYNGEE. The CDR3 covers 14 residues. Written as DNA, the CDR3 is TGTGCCAGCAGGCCTAGCGGGAGAAACGGGGAGCTGTTTTTT. Translation: CASRPSGRNGELFF.

The chain employs TRBV21-1 and TRBJ2-1; the table's D gene call, TRBD2, was not cross checked with the DNA. TRBV21-1 is shown as a pseudogene. The CDR3 is 11 residues long. DNA for the CDR3: TGTGCCAGCAGAAAGCGGGATGAGCAGTTCTTC. The encoded protein is CASRKRDEQFF.

CDR3 DNA sequence: TGTGCCAGCAGCTTTGGTGGGGACAGCGGAGAGACCCAGTACTTC. This sequence encodes CASSFGGDSGETQYF. The gene calls are TRBV5-6 and TRBJ2-5, with 7 nucleotides matching TRBD1. CDR1 SGHDT and CDR2 YYEEEE come from the germline V gene. The CDR3 runs 15 residues. The V and J ends lost 2 bases and 4 bases, in that order; junction bases with no gene match: 8.

The chain joins TRBV5-1 to TRBJ2-5; D ambiguous. V was clipped by 3 bases and J by 5 bases, with 8 bases between them. The CDR3 runs to 12 residues. Per germline, CDR1 SGHRS and CDR2 YFSETQ. Written as DNA, the CDR3 is TGCGCCAGCAGCTCGTCCGGGGAGACCCAGTACTTC. This codes for CASSSSGETQYF. Full variable domain (missing parts from reference TRBV5-1 and TRBJ2-5): KAGVTQTPRYLIKTRGQQVTLSCSPISGHRSVSWYQQTPGQGLQFLFEYFSETQRNKGNFPGRFSGRQFSNSRSEMNVSTLELGDSALYLCASSSSGETQYFGPGTRLLVL.

This clone has a single count. The rearrangement uses TRBV9 and TRBJ2-7; TRBD2 agrees at 7 bases. Germline assignment: CDR1 SGDLS and CDR2 YYNGEE. J lost 1 base, V lost 2 bases, and 6 bases had no gene match. The CDR3 is made up of 15 amino acids. This CDR3 is CASSVGLADSYEQYF. For the CDR3, the DNA is TGTGCCAGCAGCGTCGGCCTAGCGGATTCCTACGAGCAGTACTTC.

V usage is TRBV5-4 and J usage is TRBJ2-3; 9 bases match TRBD2. The trim removed 0 bases at V and 5 bases at J, leaving 7 bases unmatched. The CDR3 is 16 residues long. The germline gives CDR1 SGHNT, CDR2 YYREEE (reference sequence). The CDR3, as DNA: TGTGCCAGCAGCTTGGGGCGCGGGAGGGCCGAAGATACGCAGTATTTT. Translating gives CASSLGRGRAEDTQYF.

The chain joins TRBV5-6 to TRBJ2-4; D is ambiguous. The CDR3 is 17 residues long. Trimming took 4 bases from V and 1 from J, leaving 18 bases between them. Germline CDR1 is SGHDT and CDR2 is YYEEEE. CDR3 sequence (DNA): TGTGCCAGCAGCATCCCTCAGGATACTTGGGCCAAAAACATTCAGTACTTC. This codes for CASSIPQDTWAKNIQYF.

The chain combines TRBV19 with TRBJ2-1; 8 bases align to TRBD1. V was clipped by 0 bases and J by 6 bases; unmatched bases: 13. CDR1 LNHDA and CDR2 SQIVND come from the germline V gene (reference sequence). The CDR3 has 18 amino acids. For the CDR3, the DNA is TGTGCCAGTAGTATAGATATTGGTAGGAGGACAGGGTTCAATGAGCAGTTCTTC. Translating gives CASSIDIGRRTGFNEQFF.

The chain joins TRBV5-8 to TRBJ2-3; 8 bases match TRBD1. The germline gives CDR1 SGHTS, CDR2 YDEGEE. This CDR3 has 15 residues. Trimming removed 4 bases from V and 1 base from J; junction bases left unmatched: 5. The chain's CDR3 is CASSTRGLGTDTQYF. Written as DNA, the CDR3 is TGTGCCAGCAGCACCAGGGGGCTGGGCACAGATACGCAGTATTTT.

The chain links TRBV18 to TRBJ1-2; 10 positions agree with TRBD1. This CDR3 region has 15 residues. CDR1 and CDR2 from the germline V gene are KGHSH and LQKENI. V shed 8 bases and J 1 base; nucleotides not matched to a gene: 7. CDR3 nucleotides: TGTGCCAGCGCGGACAGGGGGTCCAATAACTATGGCTACACCTTC. This gives the protein CASADRGSNNYGYTF.

This rearrangement joins TRBV29-1 to TRBJ1-2, with D uncertain. CDR1 is SQVTM and CDR2 is ANQGSEA in the germline V gene. V gave up 8 bases and J gave up 8 bases, with 18 bases separating them. The CDR3 extends over 12 amino acids. The CDR3 loop is CSLWTARGGYTF. CDR3 in DNA: TGCAGCTTATGGACTGCCCGGGGAGGCTACACCTTC. Using reference TRBV29-1 and TRBJ1-2 for the parts outside the CDR3, the full variable domain is SAVISQKPSRDICQRGTSLTIQCQVDSQVTMMFWYRQQPGQSLTLIATANQGSEATYESGFVIDKFPISRPNLTFSTLTVSNMSPEDSSIYLCSLWTARGGYTFGSGTRLTVV.

The V and J genes are TRBV28 and TRBJ1-5; no reliable D call. Trimming left V 6 bases short and J 5 bases short, with 8 bases between. Germline V gives CDR1 MDHEN, CDR2 SYDVKM. The CDR3 is 12 residues long. The CDR3 sequence: CASSHYHQPQHF. CDR3 DNA: TGTGCCAGCAGCCACTACCATCAGCCCCAGCATTTT.

This chain links TRBV19 with TRBJ2-7; TRBD2 matches 12 bases. Germline values: CDR1 LNHDA, CDR2 SQIVND (reference sequence). The V segment lost 5 bases and the J segment 4 bases; nucleotides outside the gene matches: 9. The length of the CDR3 is 16 residues. CDR3 protein: CASSRRLAGVRYEQYF. CDR3 sequence (DNA): TGTGCCAGTAGTCGGCGACTAGCGGGAGTTCGGTACGAGCAGTACTTC.

The V gene is TRBV5-1, the J gene TRBJ2-3; D ambiguous. Per the germline V gene, CDR1 is SGHRS and CDR2 is YFSETQ. The CDR3 loop spans 15 amino acids. Trimming took 4 bases from V and 1 from J, leaving 13 bases between them. The CDR3 loop reads CASSVSSPGTDTQYF. In DNA form, the CDR3 reads TGCGCCAGCAGCGTTAGCTCGCCCGGCACAGATACGCAGTATTTT.

CDR3 in amino acids: CASSTSLDRRRPQHF. For the CDR3, the DNA is TGTGCCAGTAGTACGTCACTGGACAGGAGACGGCCCCAGCATTTT. The chain recombines TRBV19 with TRBJ1-5; 7 nucleotides match TRBD1. J was trimmed by 9 bases and V by 4 bases; bases with no gene match: 12. The CDR3 has 15 residues. Germline V lookup: CDR1 LNHDA, CDR2 SQIVND (reference sequence).

The chain combines TRBV7-9 with TRBJ1-2; a weak D match, TRBD1 (6 bases). The CDR3 extends over 14 amino acids. V dropped 4 bases and J dropped 4 bases, with 13 bases sitting between them. Germline CDR1 SEHNR, CDR2 FQNEAQ (reference sequence). CDR3 region: CASSSETGVYGYTF. CDR3 nucleotides: TGTGCCAGCAGCTCCGAGACAGGCGTCTATGGCTACACCTTC.